The clone carrying this TCR beta chain was observed a single time. Antigen: not known. The PCR ran on 60 Vbeta and 13 Jbeta primers. Produced via immunoSEQ multiplex PCR; TCRdb's table is partial and in-frame only. The profile shows about 85,000 clones, around 80% of them singletons. The CDR3 consists of 13 residues. J lost 5 bases, V lost 6 bases, and 6 bases had no gene match. Germline CDR1 MNHEY, CDR2 SVGAGI. The sample belongs to a study of cytomegalovirus exposure and HLA in healthy donors. Study information: About 85 million unique TCRs from HLA-typed donors were held in an early release of data.

Study-wide points: Evidence from a later analysis indicated that most CMV-associated TCR beta chains looked HLA-restricted. At a 0.05 false discovery rate, a later analysis found about 17,000 TCR beta sequences to be associated with HLA alleles. Researchers had no immune exposure information except CMV serostatus available.

The sample taken for sequencing was PBMCs. The rearrangement links TRBV6-5 to TRBJ2-5, with TRBD1 matching 7 bases. The sequence was obtained from a woman aged 45 to 65 in good health and CMV-seropositive. The CDR3, as DNA: TGTGCCAGCAGCCGCGACAGGGAGGAGACCCAGTACTTC. Encoded protein: CASSRDREETQYF.